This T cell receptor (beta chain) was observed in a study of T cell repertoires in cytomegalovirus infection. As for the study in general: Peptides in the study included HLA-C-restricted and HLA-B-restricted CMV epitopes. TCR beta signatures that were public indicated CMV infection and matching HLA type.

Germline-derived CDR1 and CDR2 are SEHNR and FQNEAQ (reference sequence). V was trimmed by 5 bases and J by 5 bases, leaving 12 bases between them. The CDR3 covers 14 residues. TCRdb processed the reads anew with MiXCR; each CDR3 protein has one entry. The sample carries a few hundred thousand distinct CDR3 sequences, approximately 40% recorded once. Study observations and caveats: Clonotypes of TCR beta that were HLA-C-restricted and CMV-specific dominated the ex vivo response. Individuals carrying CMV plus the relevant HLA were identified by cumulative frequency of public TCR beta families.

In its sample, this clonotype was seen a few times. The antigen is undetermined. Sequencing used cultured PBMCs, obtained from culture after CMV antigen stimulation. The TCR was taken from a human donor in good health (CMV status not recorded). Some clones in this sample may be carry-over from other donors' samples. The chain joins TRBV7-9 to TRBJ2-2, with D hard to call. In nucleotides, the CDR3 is TGTGCCAGCAGCCTCTCGGTTTGGACCGGGGAGCTGTTTTTT. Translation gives CASSLSVWTGELFF. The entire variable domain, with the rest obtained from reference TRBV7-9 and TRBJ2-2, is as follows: DTGVSQNPRHKITKRGQNVTFRCDPISEHNRLYWYRQTLGQGPEFLTYFQNEAQLEKSRLLSDRFSAERPKGSFSTLEIQRTEQGDSAMYLCASSLSVWTGELFFGEGSRLTVL.